A single sample gave rise to the 29 T cell receptor beta chains below, sequenced in a study of brain metastases from non-small cell lung cancer. Here immunoSEQ multiplex PCR was the method, and the copy in TCRdb shows in-frame clones only, minus some. The repertoire consists of over 3,500 clones, with 70% to 85% occurring once and the leading ten covering less than 9%. Sequencing was done on a sample of primary lung tumor tissue. The receptors shown here come from a donor older than 35 with non-small cell lung cancer.

The V gene is TRBV7-2, the J gene TRBJ1-1; D is ambiguous. The CDR3 loop spans 14 amino acids. V was clipped by 5 bases and J by 0 bases, with 10 bases between them. Germline CDR1 reads SGHTA; CDR2 reads FQGNSA. The CDR3 region has the DNA TGTGCCAGCAGCGCTTGGGCGGTGAACACTGAAGCTTTCTTT. Encoded protein: CASSAWAVNTEAFF.

This clone showed up just once. This CDR3 is also generated by other DNA sequences in the sample. The chain links TRBV10-3 to TRBJ2-3; 10 positions match TRBD2. The CDR3 runs to 15 residues. Germline V gene data show CDR1 as ENHRY and CDR2 as SYGVKD. The ends lost 6 bases at V and 2 bases at J; junction bases unmatched: 5. The CDR3 sequence is CAIRASGGPTDTQYF. The CDR3 nucleotides read TGTGCCATCAGGGCTAGCGGGGGACCCACAGATACGCAGTATTTT.

The chain recombines TRBV5-1 with TRBJ2-5; D remains unclear. The length of the CDR3 is 15 residues. The germline V and J ends were trimmed by 0 bases and 3 bases, with 12 bases remaining between them. Germline assignment: CDR1 SGHRS and CDR2 YFSETQ. Written as DNA, the CDR3 is TGCGCCAGCAGCTTGGGACGGAGTTTTGAAGAGACCCAGTACTTC. Protein: CASSLGRSFEETQYF.

A word on this clone: An end of the junction does not agree with germline; a read error may underlie this. This chain joins TRBV7-2 and TRBJ1-3; D unclear. This CDR3 comprises 15 residues. Germline V gives CDR1 SGHTA, CDR2 FQGNSA. CDR3 residues: CASSLMGNSRNTIYF. CDR3 DNA: TGTGCCAGCAGCTTAATGGGCAACTCTAGAAACACCATATATTTT.

The sample holds one count of this clone. This chain connects TRBV28 to TRBJ1-2; D uncertain. In germline, CDR1 is MDHEN, CDR2 SYDVKM. The CDR3 is 14 residues long. V lost 3 bases to trimming and J lost 2 bases, with 10 bases between them. CDR3 sequence: CASSLDQRNYGYTF. CDR3 DNA sequence: TGTGCCAGCAGTTTGGATCAGAGGAACTATGGCTACACCTTC.

This chain uses TRBV6-5 with TRBJ2-2; 7 nucleotides line up with TRBD1. Trimming removed 10 bases from V and 2 bases from J; junction bases left unmatched: 10. CDR1 and CDR2 from the germline V gene are MNHEY and SVGAGI. CDR3 length equals 15 residues. CDR3 amino acids: CATHTGTANTGELFF. The CDR3 DNA follows: TGTGCCACACATACCGGGACAGCCAACACCGGGGAGCTGTTTTTT.

The chain combines TRBV4-3 with TRBJ1-1; D remains unclear. CDR3 size: 14 residues. V lost 0 bases and J lost 5, with 10 bases in between. The germline gives CDR1 LGHNA, CDR2 YSLEER. The CDR3 spells CASSQDLAGTEAFF. In nucleotides, the CDR3 is TGCGCCAGCAGCCAAGATCTAGCGGGGACTGAAGCTTTCTTT.

This clone was detected a few times. The chain combines TRBV19 with TRBJ2-1; 7 bases are a match to TRBD1. Germline loops: CDR1 LNHDA, CDR2 SQIVND (reference sequence). V lost 1 base, J lost 9 bases, and 6 bases stayed unmatched. The length of the CDR3 is 14 residues. This CDR3 is CASSIAGRGFEQFF. DNA for the CDR3: TGTGCCAGTAGTATAGCGGGCAGGGGGTTTGAGCAGTTCTTC.

The chain is built from TRBV5-5 and TRBJ2-5, with 9 bases that match TRBD2. The CDR3 has 15 amino acids. V lost 4 bases and J lost 4; bases outside the gene matches: 8. Per germline, CDR1 SGHKS and CDR2 YYEKEE (reference sequence). DNA for the CDR3: TGTGCCAGCAGCCCCCGGGGTAGCGGGGGAGAGACCCAGTACTTC. Translation: CASSPRGSGGETQYF.

The DNA for the CDR3 is TGTGCCAGCAGTGACGGGACAGGGGGCACAGATACGCAGTATTTT. Protein product: CASSDGTGGTDTQYF. The V gene is TRBV6-4, the J gene TRBJ2-3; 10 bases are a match to TRBD1. The CDR3 runs to 15 residues. V dropped 2 bases and J dropped 1; count of bases not matched to a gene: 0. CDR1 and CDR2 (germline): MRHNA, SNTAGT.

The table lists this clone with a few counts. The J gene is TRBJ1-6, the V gene TRBV9; D gene unclear. The CDR3 loop spans 13 amino acids. The germline gives CDR1 SGDLS, CDR2 YYNGEE. With 0 bases removed from V and 6 bases from J, the gap between germline ends came to 4 bases. CDR3 DNA: TGTGCCAGCAGCGTAGGGGGTAATTCACCCCTCCACTTT. Its translation: CASSVGGNSPLHF.

The rearrangement joins TRBV9 to TRBJ2-1, with 11 bases that match TRBD2. Germline-derived CDR1 and CDR2 are SGDLS and YYNGEE. The CDR3 covers 15 residues. Trimming at V came to 4 bases and at J to 10 bases, leaving 10 bases not matched to a gene. CDR3 in DNA: TGTGCCAGCAGCTCCCGGATAGCGGGGGGGGGCGAGCAGTTCTTC. Its protein product is CASSSRIAGGGEQFF.

This rearrangement joins TRBV2 to TRBJ1-5; no firm D call. CDR3 length: 12 amino acids. CDR1 and CDR2 from the germline V gene are SNHLY and FYNNEI. V shed 8 bases and J shed 3 bases, with 8 bases lying between them. DNA of the CDR3: TGTGCCAGCTGGGAGCACAATCAGCCCCAGCATTTT. Translated: CASWEHNQPQHF.

This clone came up a few times. The chain couples TRBV6-5 to TRBJ2-7; either TRBD1 or TRBD2 may supply D (6 bases each). CDR3 length: 15 residues. Trimming took 6 bases from V and 4 from J, leaving 19 bases between them. The germline V gene has CDR1 MNHEY and CDR2 SVGAGI. The DNA for the CDR3 is TGTGCCAGCAGCCTACTCTGGGGGGCGGAGTACGAGCAGTACGTC. Translating it yields CASSLLWGAEYEQYV.

This rearrangement joins TRBV4-1 to TRBJ1-5, with unresolved D. This CDR3 is 15 amino acids long. V was clipped by 4 bases and J by 2 bases, with 12 bases between them. Germline values: CDR1 MGHRA, CDR2 YSYEKL. The CDR3 here is CASSLRAVGNQPQHF. CDR3 DNA sequence: TGCGCCAGCAGCCTGAGGGCGGTAGGCAATCAGCCCCAGCATTTT.

The chain joins TRBV29-1 to TRBJ2-3; a weak D match, TRBD1 (6 bases). V lost 5 bases and J 2 bases, leaving 14 bases between the germline ends. The CDR3 runs to 14 residues. Germline V gene data show CDR1 as SQVTM and CDR2 as ANQGSEA. DNA for the CDR3: TGCAGCGTTAGGCGACAGGAGTACACAGATACGCAGTATTTT. Encoded protein: CSVRRQEYTDTQYF.

V and J are TRBV4-3 and TRBJ2-3, with 11 positions matching TRBD2. Trimming cost V 0 bases and J 4 bases; bases outside gene matches: 6. The CDR3 is 17 residues long. Germline assignment: CDR1 LGHNA and CDR2 YSLEER. The CDR3 DNA is TGCGCCAGCAGCCAAGATCCCCCTAGCGGGGGGTCAGATACGCAGTATTTT. Its translation is CASSQDPPSGGSDTQYF.

This sequence joins TRBV7-2 and TRBJ2-3; 10 nucleotides match TRBD2. Germline V gene sequence: CDR1 SGHTA, CDR2 FQGNSA. This CDR3 has 15 amino acids. Trimming took 2 bases from V and 5 from J; bases not matched to a gene: 4. CDR3 in amino acids: CASSLSGGGRDTQYF. For the CDR3, the DNA is TGTGCCAGCAGCTTAAGCGGGGGGGGAAGAGATACGCAGTATTTT.

The rearrangement joins TRBV5-1 to TRBJ1-1, with D possibly TRBD1 on 5 matching bases. V dropped 4 bases and J dropped 4 bases, with 11 bases sitting between them. In germline, CDR1 is SGHRS, CDR2 YFSETQ. This CDR3 spans 13 amino acids. The CDR3 bases are TGCGCCAGCAGCAGGGGCGCGGGCACTGAAGCTTTCTTT. It yields the protein CASSRGAGTEAFF.

The chain recombines TRBV5-6 with TRBJ2-3, with D perhaps TRBD1 or TRBD2 (5 bases each). This CDR3 comprises 12 residues. V was trimmed by 10 bases and J by 6 bases, leaving 15 bases between them. Germline values: CDR1 SGHDT, CDR2 YYEEEE. The CDR3, as DNA: TGTGCCTTTAAGGGACCTGGGGATACGCAGTATTTT. Residues: CAFKGPGDTQYF.

With regard to this clone: The sample has other DNA sequences that encode this CDR3 too. The rearrangement uses TRBV5-6 and TRBJ2-4, with a weak D call TRBD1 (5 bases). Germline V gene data show CDR1 as SGHDT and CDR2 as YYEEEE. V lost 4 bases, J lost 7 bases, and 18 bases lay in between. This CDR3 region has 15 residues. CDR3 DNA sequence: TGTGCCAGCAGCCCCCCAGACAGACAGACCAACATTCAGTACTTC. Amino acid sequence: CASSPPDRQTNIQYF.

In DNA, the CDR3 is TGTGCCAGTGGGGTGGACACGCCTTTGGGGGAGACCCAGTACTTC. Protein: CASGVDTPLGETQYF. The rearrangement uses TRBV2 and TRBJ2-5, with D possibly TRBD1 on 5 matching bases. This CDR3 comprises 15 residues. V lost 9 bases, J lost 5 bases, and 22 bases lay in between. Germline CDR1 reads SNHLY; CDR2 reads FYNNEI.

This chain joins TRBV5-6 and TRBJ2-1, with D unresolved. The germline CDR1 and CDR2 sequences are SGHDT and YYEEEE. The CDR3 has 15 residues. With 2 bases removed from V and 6 bases from J, the gap between germline ends came to 15 bases. CDR3 nucleotide sequence: TGTGCCAGCAGCTTCCCAGAGACAAAGCCCAATGAGCAGTTCTTC. Its protein is CASSFPETKPNEQFF.

V and J are TRBV24-1 and TRBJ2-5; D not resolved. Germline CDR1 KGHDR, CDR2 SFDVKD. This CDR3 contains 14 residues. Between the trimmed V and J ends, which lost 1 base and 2 bases, there was a span of 7 bases. This chain's CDR3 is CATSDLLGQETQYF. CDR3 bases: TGTGCCACCAGTGATTTATTGGGGCAAGAGACCCAGTACTTC.

V usage is TRBV3-1 (or the pseudogene TRBV3-2) and J usage is TRBJ2-5; TRBD2 is a possible D gene (6 bases). Trimming stripped 3 bases from V and 5 bases from J, with 13 bases between. Per germline, CDR1 LGHDT and CDR2 YNNKEL (reference sequence). CDR3 length: 14 amino acids. CDR3 amino acids: CASSHASVSETQYF. CDR3 nucleotide sequence: TGTGCCAGCAGCCACGCTAGCGTTTCGGAGACCCAGTACTTC.

This chain uses TRBV19 with TRBJ2-1, with TRBD2 identical over 7 bases. The germline V gene encodes CDR1 LNHDA and CDR2 SQIVND (reference sequence). V dropped 3 bases and J dropped 10; count of bases not matched to a gene: 12. CDR3 size: 15 residues. CDR3 DNA: TGTGCCAGTAGTATTGGGATAGCGGGCCCACGGGAGCAGTTCTTC. Its protein product is CASSIGIAGPREQFF.

The rearrangement joins TRBV30 to TRBJ1-5, with unresolved D. Trimming took 5 bases from V and 3 from J, leaving 8 bases between them. Per germline, CDR1 GTSNPN and CDR2 SVGIG (reference sequence). This CDR3 is built from 12 residues. This chain's CDR3 is CAWSQDNQPQHF. In DNA form, the CDR3 reads TGTGCCTGGTCGCAGGACAATCAGCCCCAGCATTTT. The full variable domain, with the rest looked up from reference TRBV30 and TRBJ1-5, is SQTIHQWPATLVQPVGSPLSLECTVEGTSNPNLYWYRQAAGRGLQLLFYSVGIGQISSEVPQNLSASRPQDRQFILSSKKLLLSDSGFYLCAWSQDNQPQHFGDGTRLSIL.

The rearrangement joins TRBV2 to TRBJ1-3; D not certain. V was clipped by 1 base and J by 11 bases, with 6 bases between them. CDR1 is SNHLY and CDR2 is FYNNEI in the germline V gene. The CDR3 is 11 residues long. CDR3 sequence: CASSEEKAIYF. The CDR3, as DNA: TGTGCCAGCAGTGAAGAAAAGGCCATATATTTT.

The chain uses TRBV27 and TRBJ1-2; perhaps TRBD1 as D (5 bases). The CDR3 runs to 17 residues. V was cut by 5 bases and J by 4 bases, with 23 bases left in between. Germline loops: CDR1 MNHEY, CDR2 SMNVEV (reference sequence). For the CDR3, the DNA is TGTGCCAGCAGTCCGATAAGACAGTCCTCAACTGGCTATGGCTACACCTTC. It translates to CASSPIRQSSTGYGYTF.